The 28 T cell receptor beta chains below all came from one sample that was sequenced in a study of T cells in localized non-small cell lung cancer. The protocol was immunoSEQ multiplex PCR, while the TCRdb copy is restricted to in-frame clones and leaves out a portion. The sample carries some 50,000 clones, more than 85% recorded once. Material: PBMCs, obtained before any cancer treatment. The origin of the receptors is a female donor with stage II lung adenocarcinoma.

The V call is TRBV27, the J call TRBJ1-2, with TRBD1 matching over 7 bases. The CDR3 has 15 residues. J gave up 5 bases and V 6 bases, and 12 bases lay outside the gene matches. The germline V gene encodes CDR1 MNHEY and CDR2 SMNVEV (reference sequence). CDR3: CASRTTEGAGYGYTF. In DNA form, the CDR3 reads TGTGCCAGCAGGACGACAGAGGGGGCCGGGTATGGCTACACCTTC.

This chain uses TRBV7-3 with TRBJ1-2; D gene ambiguous. V lost 0 bases and J lost 3, with 5 bases in between. Germline CDR1 reads SGHTA; CDR2 reads FQGTGA. The CDR3 spans 13 residues. This CDR3 is CASSLTPDYGYTF. The CDR3 region has the DNA TGTGCCAGCAGCTTAACGCCGGACTATGGCTACACCTTC.

The chain is built from TRBV6-1 and TRBJ1-5, with a tentative D call TRBD1 (6 bases). Looked up from germline, CDR1 is MNHNS and CDR2 is SASEGT. V was cut by 1 base and J by 9 bases, with 16 bases left in between. The CDR3 is 15 amino acids. This CDR3 reads CASSEERTVRRPQHF. DNA of the CDR3: TGTGCCAGCAGTGAAGAGAGGACAGTGCGCCGGCCCCAGCATTTT.

This chain links TRBV6-5 with TRBJ2-4; D is ambiguous. The V and J ends lost 5 bases and 7 bases respectively, with 15 bases between them. Looked up from germline, CDR1 is MNHEY and CDR2 is SVGAGI. The CDR3 loop spans 14 amino acids. This CDR3 reads CASSLRTAKNIQYF. CDR3 nucleotides: TGTGCCAGCAGTCTCCGGACCGCTAAGAACATTCAGTACTTC.

The rearrangement uses TRBV18 and TRBJ1-1, with a possible D match to TRBD1 (6 bases). CDR3 length: 12 amino acids. Germline assignment: CDR1 KGHSH and CDR2 LQKENI. Between the trimmed V and J ends, which lost 2 bases and 5 bases, there was a span of 6 bases. CDR3 nucleotide sequence: TGTGCCAGCTCACCAGGACAGACTGAAGCTTTCTTT. Protein: CASSPGQTEAFF. Full variable domain (outside the CDR3, taken from reference TRBV18 and TRBJ1-1): NAGVMQNPRHLVRRRGQEARLRCSPMKGHSHVYWYRQLPEEGLKFMVYLQKENIIDESGMPKERFSAEFPKEGPSILRIQQVVRGDSAAYFCASSPGQTEAFFGQGTRLTVV.

The chain combines TRBV5-6 with TRBJ1-1; D remains ambiguous. CDR3 size: 15 residues. Between the trimmed V and J ends, which lost 4 bases and 6 bases, there was a span of 19 bases. Germline V gene data show CDR1 as SGHDT and CDR2 as YYEEEE. CDR3 residues: CASSPRGVRLAEAFF. DNA of the CDR3: TGTGCCAGCAGCCCACGCGGGGTGCGATTGGCTGAAGCTTTCTTT.

This clone was seen only a few times. The chain employs TRBV7-9 and TRBJ1-1; no definite D call. Trimming pared 5 bases from V and 6 bases from J, leaving 10 bases between. The CDR3 totals 12 residues. Germline CDR1 reads SEHNR; CDR2 reads FQNEAQ (reference sequence). The CDR3 is CASSLPHSEAFF. As DNA, the CDR3 is TGTGCCAGCAGCCTCCCCCACTCTGAAGCTTTCTTT.

The chain is built from TRBV7-9 and TRBJ1-1; no clear D gene. CDR1 and CDR2 (germline): SEHNR, FQNEAQ (reference sequence). This CDR3 has 15 residues. Trimming took 5 bases from V and 0 from J, leaving 13 bases between them. The CDR3 loop is CASSIDWSLNTEAFF. CDR3 nucleotides: TGTGCCAGCAGCATAGACTGGTCTCTGAACACTGAAGCTTTCTTT.

This sequence joins TRBV9 and TRBJ2-2; 11 bases align to TRBD1. Unmatched junction bases numbered 8, after V lost 4 bases and J lost 6 bases. The CDR3 has 16 residues. The germline V gene encodes CDR1 SGDLS and CDR2 YYNGEE. The DNA for the CDR3 is TGTGCCAGCAGCCTTCGGACAGGGGGCCGCGCCGGGGAGCTGTTTTTT. It is translated as CASSLRTGGRAGELFF.

The chain employs TRBV6-1 and TRBJ2-7; D tentatively fits TRBD1 or TRBD2 (5 bases each). The V gene lost 6 bases and the J gene lost 3 bases, with 12 bases spanning the gap. The germline V gene encodes CDR1 MNHNS and CDR2 SASEGT. The length of the CDR3 is 13 residues. CDR3: CASRTGAVYEQYF. As DNA, the CDR3 is TGTGCCAGCAGAACCGGGGCCGTCTACGAGCAGTACTTC.

The chain combines TRBV7-2 with TRBJ2-2; possibly TRBD2 for D (6 bases). Germline V gene data show CDR1 as SGHTA and CDR2 as FQGNSA. V was clipped by 3 bases and J by 5 bases, with 10 bases between them. The CDR3 covers 14 residues. CDR3 region: CASSLGDLTGELFF. The CDR3 bases are TGTGCCAGCAGCTTGGGGGACTTAACCGGGGAGCTGTTTTTT.

The chain couples TRBV7-8 to TRBJ2-1; 9 bases map to TRBD1. J gave up 1 base and V 4 bases, and 17 bases lay outside the gene matches. Germline V gives CDR1 SGHVS, CDR2 FQNEAQ. The CDR3 consists of 20 residues. The CDR3: CASSSLSRDRVWDSYNEQFF. CDR3 bases: TGTGCCAGCAGCTCATTGTCCCGGGACAGGGTTTGGGATTCCTACAATGAGCAGTTCTTC.

This chain's CDR3 is CASSLVDGQVFF. In DNA form, the CDR3 reads TGCGCCAGCAGCTTGGTAGACGGACAGGTGTTTTTT. This chain connects TRBV5-1 to TRBJ1-4, with 7 bases matching TRBD1. Per germline, CDR1 SGHRS and CDR2 YFSETQ. The CDR3 covers 12 residues. Trimming cost V 0 bases and J 15 bases; bases outside gene matches: 5.

The V gene is TRBV5-4, the J gene TRBJ1-2, with 8 bases fitting TRBD1. After removal of 4 bases from V and 4 bases from J, the junction contained 15 bases not matched to a gene. Per the germline V gene, CDR1 is SGHNT and CDR2 is YYREEE (reference sequence). CDR3 length equals 17 residues. The CDR3 reads CASSPSPGQGATYGYTF. The DNA of the CDR3 is TGTGCCAGCAGCCCCTCCCCGGGGCAGGGGGCGACCTATGGCTACACCTTC. Variable domain in full (rest from reference TRBV5-4 and TRBJ1-2): ETGVTQSPTHLIKTRGQQVTLRCSSQSGHNTVSWYQQALGQGPQFIFQYYREEENGRGNFPPRFSGLQFPNYSSELNVNALELDDSALYLCASSPSPGQGATYGYTFGSGTRLTVV.

This clone appeared a single time. V and J are TRBV12-5 and TRBJ2-7, with D possibly being TRBD1 (5 bases). Trimming left V 0 bases short and J 0 bases short, with 15 bases between. This CDR3 contains 17 residues. Per germline, CDR1 LGHNT and CDR2 FRNRAP. This chain's CDR3 is CASGLVSFSRDSYEQYF. The CDR3 DNA reads as TGTGCTAGTGGTTTGGTCAGCTTCTCCAGGGACTCCTACGAGCAGTACTTC.

V gene TRBV2 combines with J gene TRBJ1-2, with D unresolved. The CDR3 length is 11 residues. The V gene lost 3 bases and the J gene lost 8 bases, with 7 bases spanning the gap. Per the germline V gene, CDR1 is SNHLY and CDR2 is FYNNEI. CDR3 coding DNA: TGTGCCAGCAGTGAGGTGAGCGGCTACACCTTC. As protein: CASSEVSGYTF.

This clone was observed once. This rearrangement joins TRBV28 to TRBJ1-2, with TRBD1 identical over 7 bases. This CDR3 contains 13 residues. Germline V lookup: CDR1 MDHEN, CDR2 SYDVKM. Trimming removed 8 bases from V and 7 bases from J; junction bases left unmatched: 10. The CDR3 protein is CASGVRGRGGYTF. CDR3 bases: TGTGCCAGCGGAGTCAGGGGGAGGGGTGGCTACACCTTC.

V gene TRBV27 combines with J gene TRBJ2-1, with TRBD2 matching over 7 bases. Germline values: CDR1 MNHEY, CDR2 SMNVEV (reference sequence). The ends lost 4 bases at V and 7 bases at J; junction bases unmatched: 4. This CDR3 comprises 13 residues. Here the CDR3 reads CASSSGLTNEQFF. CDR3 bases: TGTGCCAGCAGTTCGGGACTAACGAATGAGCAGTTCTTC.

The chain joins TRBV10-3 to TRBJ2-3, with 13 bases matching TRBD2. The germline V gene has CDR1 ENHRY and CDR2 SYGVKD. CDR3 size: 13 residues. V gave up 8 bases and J gave up 5 bases; unmatched junction bases: 1. The CDR3 nucleotides read TGTGCCATCGGACTAGCGGGGGAAGATACGCAGTATTTT. This translates into CAIGLAGEDTQYF.

The V gene is TRBV20-1, the J gene TRBJ2-1; D gene unclear. Germline V gene sequence: CDR1 DFQATT, CDR2 SNEGSKA (reference sequence). Trimming took 0 bases from V and 9 from J, leaving 6 bases between them. The CDR3 runs 11 residues. The CDR3 spells CSARDQAEQFF. Here the CDR3 DNA reads TGCAGTGCTAGAGACCAAGCTGAGCAGTTCTTC.

In its sample, this clone was seen a few times. This chain joins TRBV18 and TRBJ1-6, with D uncertain. The V end was cut by 5 bases, the J end by 0 bases, with 14 bases between. The germline gives CDR1 KGHSH, CDR2 LQKENI. The CDR3 is 17 residues long. The CDR3 loop reads CASSYYLPGSYNSPLHF. As DNA, the CDR3 is TGTGCCAGCTCATACTACTTACCCGGCTCCTATAATTCACCCCTCCACTTT.

The chain carries TRBV5-4 and TRBJ2-7; TRBD1 or TRBD2 may be the D gene (5 bases each). From germline, CDR1 is SGHNT and CDR2 YYREEE (reference sequence). The CDR3 spans 17 residues. V shed 3 bases and J shed 0 bases, with 19 bases lying between them. CDR3 nucleotide sequence: TGTGCCAGCAGCTCCCGAGGGTGGGGGATCAGCTCCTACGAGCAGTACTTC. Translated: CASSSRGWGISSYEQYF.

V gene TRBV5-6 combines with J gene TRBJ1-2, with 10 bases matching TRBD1. The V gene end was trimmed by 2 bases and the J gene end by 0 bases; junction bases not matched to a gene: 4. The CDR3 extends over 16 amino acids. The germline V gene encodes CDR1 SGHDT and CDR2 YYEEEE. This chain's CDR3 is CASSFGTGVANYGYTF. For the CDR3, the DNA is TGTGCCAGCAGCTTCGGGACAGGGGTAGCTAACTATGGCTACACCTTC.

The chain couples TRBV11-2 to TRBJ1-5, with D possibly TRBD1 on 5 matching bases. V dropped 1 base and J dropped 3 bases, with 10 bases sitting between them. CDR3 length: 15 amino acids. Germline lookup yields CDR1 SGHAT and CDR2 FQNNGV. CDR3 sequence: CASSLGQGFNQPQHF. CDR3 sequence (DNA): TGTGCCAGCAGCTTAGGGCAGGGCTTCAATCAGCCCCAGCATTTT.

The chain is built from TRBV27 and TRBJ1-1; D remains ambiguous. The V end lost 1 base, the J end lost 0 bases, and 12 bases lay between the germline ends. Germline values: CDR1 MNHEY, CDR2 SMNVEV (reference sequence). The CDR3 length is 16 residues. The CDR3 here is CASSLFGPYMNTEAFF. CDR3 sequence (DNA): TGTGCCAGCAGTTTATTCGGTCCATATATGAACACTGAAGCTTTCTTT.

The V and J genes are TRBV6-1 and TRBJ1-3, with D possibly matching TRBD1 (5 bases). Germline lookup yields CDR1 MNHNS and CDR2 SASEGT. This CDR3 comprises 14 residues. V gave up 3 bases and J gave up 3 bases, with 9 bases separating them. The CDR3 coding sequence is TGTGCCAGCAGTGACCGGGACTTTGGAAACACCATATATTTT. Its translation: CASSDRDFGNTIYF.

The J gene is TRBJ1-1, the V gene TRBV5-1, with a weak D call TRBD1 (5 bases). Germline V gene sequence: CDR1 SGHRS, CDR2 YFSETQ. The CDR3 covers 14 residues. The germline V and J ends were trimmed by 0 bases and 2 bases, with 8 bases remaining between them. CDR3 residues: CASSLGDLNTEAFF. DNA of the CDR3: TGCGCCAGCAGCTTGGGGGACCTTAACACTGAAGCTTTCTTT.

Here the CDR3 reads CSVRDRGSTDTQYF. DNA of the CDR3: TGCAGCGTTCGGGACAGGGGATCCACAGATACGCAGTATTTT. The chain combines TRBV29-1 with TRBJ2-3, with 10 bases identical to TRBD1. Germline-derived CDR1 and CDR2 are SQVTM and ANQGSEA. The CDR3 has 14 residues. The V and J ends lost 5 bases and 2 bases, in that order; junction bases with no gene match: 4.